Following are 17 T cell receptor beta chains from one sample sequenced in a study of blood T cell repertoires in COVID-19. Profiled with immunoSEQ multiplex PCR; TCRdb holds only in-frame clones, not every one. The sample consists of some 260,000 clones, around 84% of them appearing once. Specimen: PBMCs or T cells enriched from blood (not recorded which). Receptor source: a young man with acute COVID-19.

The J gene is TRBJ2-3, the V gene TRBV7-9; tentative D call: TRBD2 (6 bases). The germline V and J ends were trimmed by 0 bases and 2 bases, with 12 bases remaining between them. Germline V gene sequence: CDR1 SEHNR, CDR2 FQNEAQ (reference sequence). CDR3 size: 16 residues. The CDR3 here is CASSLASGGITDTQYF. The CDR3, as DNA: TGTGCCAGCAGCTTAGCGAGCGGCGGGATCACAGATACGCAGTATTTT.

V is TRBV11-3 and J is TRBJ1-1, with a tentative D call TRBD1 (5 bases). The germline V and J ends were trimmed by 1 base and 6 bases, with 9 bases remaining between them. Germline CDR1 reads SGHNT; CDR2 reads YENEEA. This CDR3 spans 13 amino acids. The CDR3 DNA reads TGTGCCAGCAGCTTAGTGCTCAGGGCTGAAGCTTTCTTT. This codes for CASSLVLRAEAFF.

The CDR3 here is CASSTRQGGGTEAFF. As DNA, the CDR3 is TGTGCCAGTAGTACACGACAGGGTGGGGGGACTGAAGCTTTCTTT. The rearrangement links TRBV19 to TRBJ1-1; 7 bases fit TRBD1. The germline CDR1 and CDR2 sequences are LNHDA and SQIVND (reference sequence). Unmatched junction bases numbered 10, after V lost 4 bases and J lost 5 bases. CDR3 size: 15 residues.

This chain uses TRBV9 with TRBJ2-2, with a tentative D call TRBD2 (6 bases). V was trimmed by 4 bases and J by 6 bases, leaving 19 bases between them. The CDR3 sequence is 16 residues long. The germline gives CDR1 SGDLS, CDR2 YYNGEE. CDR3 nucleotide sequence: TGTGCCAGCAGCCCCCCAGGTGGGGGACTCGCCGGGGAGCTGTTTTTT. Translation gives CASSPPGGGLAGELFF.

The chain carries TRBV5-5 and TRBJ1-4, with 7 bases identical to TRBD1. Germline V gives CDR1 SGHKS, CDR2 YYEKEE (reference sequence). Unmatched junction bases numbered 14, after V lost 4 bases and J lost 8 bases. The CDR3 is 16 residues long. This chain's CDR3 is CASSLNPTGYEEKLFF. The DNA for the CDR3 is TGTGCCAGCAGCCTCAACCCGACAGGGTATGAAGAAAAACTGTTTTTT.

This clone was recorded only once. The chain recombines TRBV6-5 with TRBJ1-2; tentative D call: TRBD1 (5 bases). CDR1 MNHEY and CDR2 SVGAGI come from the germline V gene. The CDR3 consists of 13 residues. Trimming cost V 10 bases and J 4 bases, with 16 bases left between them. The CDR3: CATQRGEGYGYTF. The CDR3 DNA reads as TGTGCCACCCAAAGAGGGGAGGGCTATGGCTACACCTTC.

CDR3 amino acids: CASSLRTGRETQYF. The CDR3 bases are TGTGCCAGTAGTTTACGGACAGGGAGAGAGACCCAGTACTTC. The chain carries TRBV19 and TRBJ2-5; TRBD1 aligns across 8 bases. In germline, CDR1 is LNHDA, CDR2 SQIVND (reference sequence). CDR3 size: 14 residues. The V segment lost 5 bases and the J segment 4 bases; nucleotides outside the gene matches: 6. The full variable domain, with the rest looked up from reference TRBV19 and TRBJ2-5, is DGGITQSPKYLFRKEGQNVTLSCEQNLNHDAMYWYRQDPGQGLRLIYYSQIVNDFQKGDIAEGYSVSREKKESFPLTVTSAQKNPTAFYLCASSLRTGRETQYFGPGTRLLVL.

This chain joins TRBV2 and TRBJ1-4, with D possibly matching TRBD1 (5 bases). Germline CDR1 SNHLY, CDR2 FYNNEI. V was cut by 6 bases and J by 4 bases, with 12 bases left in between. This CDR3 contains 14 residues. Here the CDR3 DNA reads TGTGCCAGCAGGACAGAGGAATATAATGAAAAACTGTTTTTT. Translation gives CASRTEEYNEKLFF.

The rearrangement uses TRBV6-5 and TRBJ2-7, with a possible D match to TRBD2 (6 bases). CDR1 is MNHEY and CDR2 is SVGAGI in the germline V gene. CDR3 size: 13 residues. Trimming cost V 5 bases and J 0 bases, with 8 bases left between them. The CDR3 is CASSRGYSYEQYV. CDR3 coding DNA: TGTGCCAGCAGTCGGGGGTACTCCTACGAGCAGTACGTC.

This clone was recorded once. This chain connects TRBV29-1 to TRBJ2-6; unclear D gene. V lost 4 bases to trimming and J lost 6 bases, with 7 bases between them. Germline values: CDR1 SQVTM, CDR2 ANQGSEA. There are 12 residues in the CDR3. DNA of the CDR3: TGCAGCGTTGGGGCCTCGGCCAACGTCCTGACTTTC. It translates to CSVGASANVLTF.

V is TRBV4-1 and J is TRBJ1-6, with a possible D match to TRBD1 (6 bases). The germline CDR1 and CDR2 sequences are MGHRA and YSYEKL. V gave up 5 bases and J gave up 7 bases, with 15 bases separating them. This CDR3 has 15 residues. For the CDR3, the DNA is TGCGCCAGCAGCGCAAGTGGGGGCCGCAATTCACCCCTCCACTTT. The encoded protein is CASSASGGRNSPLHF.

This clone was detected a few times. V and J are TRBV9 and TRBJ2-5; 8 bases fit TRBD2. V gave up 4 bases and J gave up 3 bases; unmatched junction bases: 14. The CDR3 is 17 amino acids. Germline-derived CDR1 and CDR2 are SGDLS and YYNGEE. CDR3 residues: CASSPHGRERREETQYF. CDR3 bases: TGTGCCAGCAGCCCCCACGGGAGGGAGAGAAGGGAAGAGACCCAGTACTTC.

This chain links TRBV5-6 with TRBJ1-5, with unresolved D. Per the germline V gene, CDR1 is SGHDT and CDR2 is YYEEEE. There are 15 residues in the CDR3. Trimming took 5 bases from V and 2 from J, leaving 14 bases between them. CDR3 coding DNA: TGTGCCAGCAGTCATTCAGGCTCGGGCAATCAGCCCCAGCATTTT. Amino acids: CASSHSGSGNQPQHF. Full variable domain (rest looked up from reference TRBV5-6 and TRBJ1-5): DAGVTQSPTHLIKTRGQQVTLRCSPKSGHDTVSWYQQALGQGPQFIFQYYEEEERQRGNFPDRFSGHQFPNYSSELNVNALLLGDSALYLCASSHSGSGNQPQHFGDGTRLSIL.

The rearrangement joins TRBV19 to TRBJ1-6; 8 positions match TRBD1. CDR3 length: 17 amino acids. Germline CDR1 LNHDA, CDR2 SQIVND (reference sequence). The V gene end was trimmed by 1 base and the J gene end by 7 bases; junction bases not matched to a gene: 9. CDR3 in amino acids: CASSIGMTGDKNSPLHF. The CDR3, as DNA: TGTGCCAGTAGTATAGGGATGACAGGGGACAAAAATTCACCCCTCCACTTT.

The gene calls are TRBV19 and TRBJ2-1, with D perhaps matching TRBD2 (5 bases). CDR3 length: 11 residues. The V gene's germline CDR1 is LNHDA and CDR2 SQIVND (reference sequence). The V end was cut by 7 bases, the J end by 10 bases, with 11 bases between. The CDR3 here is CASNKGGEQFF. The CDR3 nucleotides are TGTGCCAGTAATAAGGGCGGGGAGCAGTTCTTC.

J is TRBJ1-1 and V is TRBV29-1, with 8 bases fitting TRBD1. V trimming: 4 bases; J trimming: 6 bases; junction bases outside the gene matches: 13. The germline gives CDR1 SQVTM, CDR2 ANQGSEA. This CDR3 is built from 15 residues. The CDR3 DNA sequence: TGCAGCGTTGTAACAGGGGGGCTCCCCTTCGCTGAAGCTTTCTTT. This translates into CSVVTGGLPFAEAFF. The full variable domain, with the rest looked up from reference TRBV29-1 and TRBJ1-1, is SAVISQKPSRDICQRGTSLTIQCQVDSQVTMMFWYRQQPGQSLTLIATANQGSEATYESGFVIDKFPISRPNLTFSTLTVSNMSPEDSSIYLCSVVTGGLPFAEAFFGQGTRLTVV.

The rearrangement joins TRBV11-3 to TRBJ2-6, with 10 nucleotides matching TRBD1. Germline trimming cut 5 bases from V and 3 bases from J; bases unmatched to any gene: 7. Germline values: CDR1 SGHNT, CDR2 YENEEA. The CDR3 length is 17 residues. CDR3 nucleotides: TGTGCCAGCAGCCCTGGACAGGGGGTTGGTGGGGCCAACGTCCTGACTTTC. This translates into CASSPGQGVGGANVLTF.